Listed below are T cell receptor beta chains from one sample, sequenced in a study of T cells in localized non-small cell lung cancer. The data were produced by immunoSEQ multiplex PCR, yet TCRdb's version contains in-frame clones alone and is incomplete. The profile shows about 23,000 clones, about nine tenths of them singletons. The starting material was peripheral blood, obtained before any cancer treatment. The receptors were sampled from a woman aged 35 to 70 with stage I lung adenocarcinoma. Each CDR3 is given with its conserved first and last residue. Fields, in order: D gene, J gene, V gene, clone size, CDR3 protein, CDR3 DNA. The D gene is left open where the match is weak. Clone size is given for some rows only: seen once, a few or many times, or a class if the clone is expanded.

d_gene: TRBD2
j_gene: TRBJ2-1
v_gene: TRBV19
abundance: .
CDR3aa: CASIGLAGMNEQFF
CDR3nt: TGTGCCAGTATAGGACTAGCGGGAATGAATGAGCAGTTCTTC

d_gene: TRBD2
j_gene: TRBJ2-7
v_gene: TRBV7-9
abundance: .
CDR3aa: CASSGGSTYEQYF
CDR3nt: TGTGCCAGCAGTGGCGGGAGTACCTACGAGCAGTACTTC

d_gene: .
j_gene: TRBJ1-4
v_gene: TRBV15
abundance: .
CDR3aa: CATSRDLREKLFF
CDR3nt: TGTGCCACCAGCAGAGATCTACGCGAAAAACTGTTTTTT

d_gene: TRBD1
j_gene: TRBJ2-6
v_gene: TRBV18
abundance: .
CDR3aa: CASSPTGGFALSGANVLTF
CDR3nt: TGTGCCAGCTCACCGACAGGGGGCTTCGCTTTGTCTGGGGCCAACGTCCTGACTTTC

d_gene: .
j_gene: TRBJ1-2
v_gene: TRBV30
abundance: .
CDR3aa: CAWRSIRAAGGYTF
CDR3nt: TGTGCCTGGAGATCGATCCGCGCGGCGGGGGGCTACACCTTC

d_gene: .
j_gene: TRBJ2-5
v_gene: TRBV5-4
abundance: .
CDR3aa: CASSLDSQETQYF
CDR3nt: TGTGCCAGCAGCTTGGACTCACAAGAGACCCAGTACTTC

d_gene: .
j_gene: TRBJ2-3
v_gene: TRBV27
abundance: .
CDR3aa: CASRGYGGSTDTQYF
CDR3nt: TGTGCCAGCAGAGGATATGGGGGAAGCACAGATACGCAGTATTTT

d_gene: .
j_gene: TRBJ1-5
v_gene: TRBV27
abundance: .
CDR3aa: CASSFGGANQPQHF
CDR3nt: TGTGCCAGCAGCTTCGGGGGAGCCAATCAGCCCCAGCATTTT

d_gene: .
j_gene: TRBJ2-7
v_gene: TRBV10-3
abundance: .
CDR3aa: CAISTGGDSYEQYF
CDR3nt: TGTGCCATCAGCACCGGGGGTGACTCCTACGAGCAGTACTTC

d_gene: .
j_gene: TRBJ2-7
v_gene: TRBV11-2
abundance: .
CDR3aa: CASSLTQGSPLGGEQYF
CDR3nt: TGTGCCAGCAGCTTAACCCAGGGAAGTCCCTTGGGGGGCGAGCAGTACTTC

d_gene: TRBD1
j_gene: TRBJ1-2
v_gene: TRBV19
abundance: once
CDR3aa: CASSRQGYGYTF
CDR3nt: TGTGCCAGTAGCAGACAGGGTTATGGCTACACCTTC

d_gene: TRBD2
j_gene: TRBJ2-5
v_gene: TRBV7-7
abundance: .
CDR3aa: CASSTRGGTEETQYF
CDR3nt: TGTGCCAGCAGCACTAGGGGAGGGACGGAAGAGACCCAGTACTTC

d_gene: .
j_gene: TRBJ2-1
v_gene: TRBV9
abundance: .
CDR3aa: CAIEKGLPLWNEQFF
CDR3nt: TGTGCCATCGAAAAGGGACTGCCCCTATGGAATGAGCAGTTCTTC

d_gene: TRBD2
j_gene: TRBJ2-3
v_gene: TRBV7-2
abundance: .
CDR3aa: CASSFRTSGTRADTQYF
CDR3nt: TGTGCCAGCAGCTTCAGAACTAGCGGGACCCGTGCAGATACGCAGTATTTT

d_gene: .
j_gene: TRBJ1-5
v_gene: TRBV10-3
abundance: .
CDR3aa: CAISEFGNQPQHF
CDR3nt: TGTGCCATCAGTGAATTCGGCAATCAGCCCCAGCATTTT

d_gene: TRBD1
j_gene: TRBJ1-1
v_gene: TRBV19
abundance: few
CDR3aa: CASHRGNTEAFF
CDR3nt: TGTGCCAGTCACAGGGGGAACACTGAAGCTTTCTTT

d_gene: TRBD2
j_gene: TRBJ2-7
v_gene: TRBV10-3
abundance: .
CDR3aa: CAISLAGGGEQYF
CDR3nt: TGTGCCATCAGCCTAGCGGGCGGGGGTGAGCAGTACTTC

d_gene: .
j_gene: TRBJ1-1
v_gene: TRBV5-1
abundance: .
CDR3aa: CASSLGGGIRGTEAFF
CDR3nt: TGCGCCAGCAGCTTGGGAGGCGGGATTAGGGGGACTGAAGCTTTCTTT

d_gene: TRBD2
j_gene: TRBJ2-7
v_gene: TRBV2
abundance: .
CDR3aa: CASTYSGSVHEQYF
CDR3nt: TGTGCCAGCACCTATAGCGGGAGCGTCCACGAGCAGTACTTC

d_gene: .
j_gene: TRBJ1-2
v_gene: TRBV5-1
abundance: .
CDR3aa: CASSLDDSLYGYTF
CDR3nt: TGCGCCAGCAGCTTGGATGACAGTCTCTATGGCTACACCTTC

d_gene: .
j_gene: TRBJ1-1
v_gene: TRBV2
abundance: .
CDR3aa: CASNTGNTEAFF
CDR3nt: TGTGCCAGCAATACGGGAAACACTGAAGCTTTCTTT

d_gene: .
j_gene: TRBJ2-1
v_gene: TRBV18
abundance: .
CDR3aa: CASSPPWGQGSYNEQFF
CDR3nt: TGTGCCAGCTCACCACCATGGGGGCAGGGCTCCTACAATGAGCAGTTCTTC

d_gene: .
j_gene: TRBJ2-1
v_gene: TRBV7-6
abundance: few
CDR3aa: CASRSFGAYNEQFF
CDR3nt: TGTGCCAGCAGGTCTTTTGGGGCCTACAATGAGCAGTTCTTC

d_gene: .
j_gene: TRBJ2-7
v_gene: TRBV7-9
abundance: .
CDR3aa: CASSSKRWDRSSYEQYF
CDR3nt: TGTGCCAGCAGCTCTAAAAGGTGGGACCGTAGCTCCTACGAGCAGTACTTC

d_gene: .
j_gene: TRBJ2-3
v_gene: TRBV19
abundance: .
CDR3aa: CASSMGGLTTDTQYF
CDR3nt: TGTGCCAGTAGTATGGGGGGACTTACCACAGATACGCAGTATTTT

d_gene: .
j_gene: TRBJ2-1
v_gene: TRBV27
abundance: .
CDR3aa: CASSLDPLGEQFF
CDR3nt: TGTGCCAGCAGTTTAGACCCTCTTGGTGAGCAGTTCTTC

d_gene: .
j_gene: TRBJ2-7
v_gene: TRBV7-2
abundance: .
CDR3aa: CASSLAGRTYEQYF
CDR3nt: TGTGCCAGCAGCTTAGCCGGGAGAACCTACGAGCAGTACTTC